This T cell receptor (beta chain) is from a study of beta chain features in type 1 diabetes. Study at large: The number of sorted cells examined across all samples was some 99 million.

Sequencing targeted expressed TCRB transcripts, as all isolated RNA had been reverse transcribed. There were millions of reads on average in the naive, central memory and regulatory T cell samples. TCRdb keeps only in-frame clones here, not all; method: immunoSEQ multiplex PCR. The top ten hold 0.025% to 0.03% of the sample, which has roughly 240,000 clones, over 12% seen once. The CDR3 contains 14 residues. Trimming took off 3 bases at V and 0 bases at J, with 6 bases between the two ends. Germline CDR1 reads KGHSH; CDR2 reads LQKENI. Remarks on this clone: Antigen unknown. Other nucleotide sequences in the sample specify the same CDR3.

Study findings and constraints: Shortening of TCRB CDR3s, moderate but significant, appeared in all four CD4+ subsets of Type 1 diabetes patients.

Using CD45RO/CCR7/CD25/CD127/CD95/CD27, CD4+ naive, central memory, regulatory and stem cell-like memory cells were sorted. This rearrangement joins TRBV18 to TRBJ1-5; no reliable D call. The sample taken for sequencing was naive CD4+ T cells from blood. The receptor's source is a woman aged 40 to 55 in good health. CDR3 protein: CASSPGDSNQPQHF. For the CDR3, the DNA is TGTGCCAGCTCACCTGGAGATAGCAATCAGCCCCAGCATTTT.